The present TCR beta chain was sequenced within a study of blood T cell repertoires in COVID-19. Original handling: It was from reference gene primer amplification that nucleated cell counts were estimated. Assay used: immunoSEQ multiplex PCR; TCRdb lists only in-frame clones, some missing. D and trimming were read from the DNA, whereas the V and J calls and clone size are those reported in that table. The data show 150,000 to 200,000 clones, around 89% seen once. This CDR3 contains 14 residues. V was shortened by 2 bases and J by 4 bases, with 12 bases between the two germline ends. CDR1 is MNHEY, CDR2 SMNVEV, per germline (reference sequence).

J is TRBJ2-7 and V is TRBV27; the D gene is possibly TRBD1 (5 bases). This TCR came from a man between 18 and 29 years old who had recovered from COVID-19. Sequencing input: peripheral blood. The DNA for the CDR3 is TGTGCCAGCAGTTTAAGGCAGGGTTTATACGAGCAGTACTTC. Translated: CASSLRQGLYEQYF.